Listed below are T cell receptor beta chains from one sample, sequenced in a study of CDR3 diversity in severe acne. TCRdb redid the calling of the PCR reads with MiXCR, one entry per CDR3 protein. The data contain approximately 77,000 distinct CDR3 sequences, approximately 49% of them singletons. Sequencing was performed on blood. Source of these receptors: a male donor with severe acne vulgaris. The CDR3 runs from the conserved cysteine through the conserved F or W. Each record gives: J gene, V gene, clone size, D gene, CDR3 protein. D genes are given only for firm matches. Part of the rows lack a size; the others show once, few, many or a class for expanded clones.

J gene: TRBJ2-7
V gene: TRBV6-5
clone size: -
D gene: -
CDR3 protein: CASSYSGIYEQYF

J gene: TRBJ1-5
V gene: TRBV20-1
clone size: -
D gene: -
CDR3 protein: CSADTGTQPQHF

J gene: TRBJ2-5
V gene: TRBV29-1
clone size: -
D gene: -
CDR3 protein: CSVTEFTETQYF

J gene: TRBJ2-5
V gene: TRBV7-9
clone size: few
D gene: -
CDR3 protein: CASRSGPQETQYF

J gene: TRBJ2-7
V gene: TRBV19
clone size: -
D gene: -
CDR3 protein: CASNPYGTHSYEQYF

J gene: TRBJ1-5
V gene: TRBV20-1
clone size: many
D gene: TRBD1
CDR3 protein: CSAVGQVDQPQHF

J gene: TRBJ2-3
V gene: TRBV20-1
clone size: many
D gene: -
CDR3 protein: CSGPRMNTQYF

J gene: TRBJ2-5
V gene: TRBV6-9
clone size: -
D gene: -
CDR3 protein: CAIKFRARGTQYF

J gene: TRBJ1-1
V gene: TRBV7-3
clone size: -
D gene: TRBD1
CDR3 protein: CASSLTQGAEAFF

J gene: TRBJ2-5
V gene: TRBV5-4
clone size: -
D gene: TRBD1
CDR3 protein: CASSLTGIRETQYF

J gene: TRBJ2-3
V gene: TRBV5-1
clone size: many
D gene: -
CDR3 protein: CASSLGQLADTQYF

J gene: TRBJ2-5
V gene: TRBV15
clone size: -
D gene: -
CDR3 protein: CATSRGVEGETQYF

J gene: TRBJ2-5
V gene: TRBV11-2
clone size: -
D gene: TRBD2
CDR3 protein: CASSGTSGSPQETQYF

J gene: TRBJ2-1
V gene: TRBV9
clone size: few
D gene: -
CDR3 protein: CASSVGLAPSRSSYNEQFF

J gene: TRBJ2-3
V gene: TRBV20-1
clone size: few
D gene: TRBD2
CDR3 protein: CSAHDIAGGGTDTQYF

J gene: TRBJ2-3
V gene: TRBV5-1
clone size: many
D gene: -
CDR3 protein: CASSLRQGAFTDTQYF

J gene: TRBJ2-2
V gene: TRBV9
clone size: -
D gene: TRBD2
CDR3 protein: CVSSVEAGGFTGELFF

J gene: TRBJ2-5
V gene: TRBV7-9
clone size: -
D gene: -
CDR3 protein: CASGKTGTPQETQYF

J gene: TRBJ2-5
V gene: TRBV24-1
clone size: -
D gene: -
CDR3 protein: CATSEGGFSNQPQYF

J gene: TRBJ1-3
V gene: TRBV30
clone size: many
D gene: -
CDR3 protein: CAWSVRGPGNTIYF

J gene: TRBJ1-5
V gene: TRBV11-2
clone size: -
D gene: -
CDR3 protein: CASSAVGQPQHF

J gene: TRBJ2-7
V gene: TRBV2
clone size: -
D gene: TRBD2
CDR3 protein: CASSERLAGDLINLDF

J gene: TRBJ2-5
V gene: TRBV5-5
clone size: -
D gene: -
CDR3 protein: CASSPLSAQETQYF

J gene: TRBJ1-2
V gene: TRBV10-3
clone size: -
D gene: TRBD1
CDR3 protein: CAISERQGSNYGYTF

J gene: TRBJ2-2
V gene: TRBV7-2
clone size: few
D gene: -
CDR3 protein: CASASAAIWGASTGELFF

J gene: TRBJ1-5
V gene: TRBV4-2
clone size: few
D gene: -
CDR3 protein: CASSQDDWAPYSNQPQHF

J gene: TRBJ2-2
V gene: TRBV4-1
clone size: -
D gene: -
CDR3 protein: CASSFTTGELFF

J gene: TRBJ1-4
V gene: TRBV4-3
clone size: -
D gene: -
CDR3 protein: CASSQFLGQSQTSTNEKLFF

J gene: TRBJ1-3
V gene: TRBV11-2
clone size: once
D gene: -
CDR3 protein: CASSLVRGPGNTIYF

J gene: TRBJ2-1
V gene: TRBV7-9
clone size: -
D gene: -
CDR3 protein: CASSIYLCSVEDGGWHEQFF

J gene: TRBJ1-2
V gene: TRBV7-8
clone size: once
D gene: -
CDR3 protein: CASNSWASGTFGYTF

J gene: TRBJ1-1
V gene: TRBV13
clone size: few
D gene: -
CDR3 protein: CASGVVGMGTEAFF

J gene: TRBJ2-3
V gene: TRBV29-1
clone size: -
D gene: -
CDR3 protein: CSAKGRQGLDTQYF